This TCR beta chain was observed in a study of blood T cell repertoires in COVID-19. Whole-study context: PBMCs, B-cell-depleted T cells, or T cells were the source of the cDNA or gDNA that made up the material.

In the authors' workflow: How many nucleated cells were present was estimated from reference gene primer amplification. Libraries were prepared by immunoSEQ multiplex PCR; TCRdb keeps only in-frame clonotypes and omits some of them. V and J calls and clone size are those listed in that table; D and trimming were worked out from the DNA. The sample has about 370,000 clones, roughly nine tenths seen once. Sequenced material: PBMCs or T cells enriched from blood (not recorded which). The TCR comes from a middle-aged woman who had been exposed to COVID-19.

The CDR3 loop reads CASSSGDRGGTEAFF. The CDR3 DNA follows: TGTGCCAGCAGCTCCGGGGACAGGGGAGGCACTGAAGCTTTCTTT. The chain employs TRBV5-4 and TRBJ1-1; 10 bases line up with TRBD1. This CDR3 comprises 15 residues. Germline CDR1 reads SGHNT; CDR2 reads YYREEE (reference sequence). V lost 3 bases and J lost 4; bases outside the gene matches: 6.